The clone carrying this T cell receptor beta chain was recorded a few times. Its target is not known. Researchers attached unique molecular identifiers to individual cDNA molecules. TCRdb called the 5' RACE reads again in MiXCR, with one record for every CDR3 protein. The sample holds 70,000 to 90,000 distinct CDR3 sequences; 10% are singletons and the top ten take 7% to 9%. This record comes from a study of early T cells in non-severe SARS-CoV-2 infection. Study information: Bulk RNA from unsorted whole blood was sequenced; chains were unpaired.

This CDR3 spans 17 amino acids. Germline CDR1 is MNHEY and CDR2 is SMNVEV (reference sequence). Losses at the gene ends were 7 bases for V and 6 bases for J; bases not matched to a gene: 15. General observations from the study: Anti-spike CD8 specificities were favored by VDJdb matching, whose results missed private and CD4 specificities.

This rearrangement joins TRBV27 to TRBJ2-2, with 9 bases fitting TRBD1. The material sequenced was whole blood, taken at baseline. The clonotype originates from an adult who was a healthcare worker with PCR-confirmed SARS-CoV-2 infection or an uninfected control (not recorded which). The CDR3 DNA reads TGTGCCAGCAAGGCCTATGGGACAGGGATTTATTCCGGGGAGCTGTTTTTT. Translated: CASKAYGTGIYSGELFF.